The T cell receptor beta chain under discussion was sequenced for a study of identical twins. The CDR3 spans 14 residues. V was shortened by 3 bases and J by 3 bases, with 11 bases between the two germline ends. This clonotype has at least ten counts. TCRdb analysed the 5' RACE reads with MiXCR anew, one entry per CDR3 protein. The sample carries 500,000 to 600,000 distinct CDR3 sequences, approximately 22% recorded once. This same sample was also part of a study on T cells expressing NK-cell markers.

The sample was CD4+ T cells sorted from blood. This sequence originates from a young woman in good health. The chain joins TRBV12-3 or TRBV12-4 to TRBJ1-1, with D tentatively TRBD1 (5 bases). CDR3 sequence (DNA): TGTGCCAGCAGTTTGGCAGGGAAGTACACTGAAGCTTTCTTT. Its protein is CASSLAGKYTEAFF.